This T cell receptor beta chain was found in a study of T-cell memory formation after mild COVID-19. Whole-study results and caveats: Clones that got smaller from day 15 to 85 had even CD4/CD8, while clones growing later tipped toward CD4+. For contracting clones, CD4+ ones sat mainly in CM and EM, CD8+ in EMRA. Memory cells collected pre-infection included some clones that later responded, suggesting cross-reactive memory joined.

About this clonotype: Its cognate antigen is unknown.

Constant-segment primers served in 5'RACE that generated TCR alpha and TCR beta cDNA libraries bearing sample barcodes and UMIs. TCRdb used MiXCR to reprocess the 5' RACE reads, holding one entry per CDR3 protein. This table holds 300,000 to 350,000 distinct CDR3 sequences, around 13% found once. The CDR3 sequence is 16 residues long. The V gene lost 3 bases and the J gene lost 5 bases, with 20 bases spanning the gap. CDR1 and CDR2 from the germline V gene are SGHNT and YYREEE (reference sequence). Sequencing used PBMCs or a T cell subset sorted from them (not recorded which). The sequence was obtained from a man between 18 and 35 years old who had mild COVID-19 (a few samples of this study predate the infection). Cell type and time point are not known. The rearrangement uses TRBV5-4 and TRBJ2-5; tentative D call: TRBD2 (7 bases). The CDR3 DNA reads TGTGCCAGCAGCTCTAATCGTGGGGGGGCCGCGGAGACCCAGTACTTC. Translation gives CASSSNRGGAAETQYF.